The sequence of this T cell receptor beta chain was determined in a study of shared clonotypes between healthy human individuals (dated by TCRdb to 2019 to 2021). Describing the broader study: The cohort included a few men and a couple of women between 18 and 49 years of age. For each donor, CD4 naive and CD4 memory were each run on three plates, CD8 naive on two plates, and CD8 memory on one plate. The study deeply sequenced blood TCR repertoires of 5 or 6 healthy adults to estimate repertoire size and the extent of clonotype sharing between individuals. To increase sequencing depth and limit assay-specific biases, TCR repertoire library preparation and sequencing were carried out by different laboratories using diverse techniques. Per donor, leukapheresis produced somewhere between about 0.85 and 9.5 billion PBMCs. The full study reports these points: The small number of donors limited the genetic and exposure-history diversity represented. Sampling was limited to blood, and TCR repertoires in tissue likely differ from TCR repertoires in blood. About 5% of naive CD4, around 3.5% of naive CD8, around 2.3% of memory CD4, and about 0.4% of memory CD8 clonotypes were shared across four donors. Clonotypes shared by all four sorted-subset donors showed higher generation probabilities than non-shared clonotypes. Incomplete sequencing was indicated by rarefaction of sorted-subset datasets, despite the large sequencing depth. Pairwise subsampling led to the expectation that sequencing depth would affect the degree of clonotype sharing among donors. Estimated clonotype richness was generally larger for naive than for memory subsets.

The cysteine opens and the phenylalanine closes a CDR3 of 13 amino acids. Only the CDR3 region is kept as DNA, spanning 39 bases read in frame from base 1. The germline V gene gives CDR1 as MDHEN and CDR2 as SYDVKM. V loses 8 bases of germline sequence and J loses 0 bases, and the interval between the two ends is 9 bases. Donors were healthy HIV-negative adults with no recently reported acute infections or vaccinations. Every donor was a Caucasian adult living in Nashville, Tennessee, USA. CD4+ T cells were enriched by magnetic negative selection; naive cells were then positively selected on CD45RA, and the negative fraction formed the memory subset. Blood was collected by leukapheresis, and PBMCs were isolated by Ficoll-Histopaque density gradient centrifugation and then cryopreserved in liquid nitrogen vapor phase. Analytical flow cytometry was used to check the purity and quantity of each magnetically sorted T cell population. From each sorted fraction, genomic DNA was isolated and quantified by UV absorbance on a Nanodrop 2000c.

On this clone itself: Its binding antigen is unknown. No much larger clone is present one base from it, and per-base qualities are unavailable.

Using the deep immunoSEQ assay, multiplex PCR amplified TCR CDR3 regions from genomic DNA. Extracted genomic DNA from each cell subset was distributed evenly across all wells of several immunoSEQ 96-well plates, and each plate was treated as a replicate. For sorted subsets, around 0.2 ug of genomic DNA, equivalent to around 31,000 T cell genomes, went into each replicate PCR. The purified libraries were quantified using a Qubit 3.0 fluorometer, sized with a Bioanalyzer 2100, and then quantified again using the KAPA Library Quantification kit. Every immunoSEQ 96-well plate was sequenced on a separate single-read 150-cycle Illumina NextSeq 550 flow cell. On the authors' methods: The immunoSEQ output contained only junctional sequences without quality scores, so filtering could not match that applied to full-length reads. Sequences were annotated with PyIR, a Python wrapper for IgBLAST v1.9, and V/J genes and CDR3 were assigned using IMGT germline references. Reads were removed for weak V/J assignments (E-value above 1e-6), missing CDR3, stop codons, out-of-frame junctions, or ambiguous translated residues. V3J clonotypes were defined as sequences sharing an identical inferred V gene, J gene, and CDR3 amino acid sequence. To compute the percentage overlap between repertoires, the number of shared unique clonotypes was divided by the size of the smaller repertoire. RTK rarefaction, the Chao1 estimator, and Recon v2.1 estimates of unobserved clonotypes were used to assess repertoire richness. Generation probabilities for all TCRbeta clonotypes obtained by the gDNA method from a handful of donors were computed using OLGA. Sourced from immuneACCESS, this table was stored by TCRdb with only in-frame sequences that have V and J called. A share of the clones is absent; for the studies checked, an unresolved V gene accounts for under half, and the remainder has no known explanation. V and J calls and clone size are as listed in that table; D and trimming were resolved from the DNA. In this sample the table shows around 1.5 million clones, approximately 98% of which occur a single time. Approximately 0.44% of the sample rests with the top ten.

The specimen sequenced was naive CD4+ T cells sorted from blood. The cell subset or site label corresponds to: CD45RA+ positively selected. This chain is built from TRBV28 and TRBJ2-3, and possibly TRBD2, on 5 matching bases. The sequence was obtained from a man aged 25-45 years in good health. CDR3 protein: CASGGLSTDTQYF. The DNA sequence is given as TGTGCCAGCGGCGGGTTGAGCACAGATACGCAGTATTTT.